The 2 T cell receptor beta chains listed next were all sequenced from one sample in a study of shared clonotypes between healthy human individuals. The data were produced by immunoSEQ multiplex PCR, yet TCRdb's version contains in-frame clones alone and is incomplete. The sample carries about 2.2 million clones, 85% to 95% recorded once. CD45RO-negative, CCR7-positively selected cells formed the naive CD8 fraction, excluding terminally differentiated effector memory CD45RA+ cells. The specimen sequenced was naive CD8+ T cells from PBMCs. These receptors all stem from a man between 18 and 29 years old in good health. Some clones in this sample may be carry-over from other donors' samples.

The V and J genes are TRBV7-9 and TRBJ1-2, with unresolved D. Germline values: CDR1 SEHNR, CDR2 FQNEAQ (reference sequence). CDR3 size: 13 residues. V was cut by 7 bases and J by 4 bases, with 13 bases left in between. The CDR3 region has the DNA TGTGCCAGCACCGCCGGGTGGGGCTATGGCTACACCTTC. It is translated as CASTAGWGYGYTF.

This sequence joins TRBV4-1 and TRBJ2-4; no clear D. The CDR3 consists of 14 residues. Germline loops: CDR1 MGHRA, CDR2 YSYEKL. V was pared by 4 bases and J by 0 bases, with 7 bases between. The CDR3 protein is CASSLNLAKNIQYF. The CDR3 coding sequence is TGCGCCAGCAGCCTGAACCTAGCCAAAAACATTCAGTACTTC.